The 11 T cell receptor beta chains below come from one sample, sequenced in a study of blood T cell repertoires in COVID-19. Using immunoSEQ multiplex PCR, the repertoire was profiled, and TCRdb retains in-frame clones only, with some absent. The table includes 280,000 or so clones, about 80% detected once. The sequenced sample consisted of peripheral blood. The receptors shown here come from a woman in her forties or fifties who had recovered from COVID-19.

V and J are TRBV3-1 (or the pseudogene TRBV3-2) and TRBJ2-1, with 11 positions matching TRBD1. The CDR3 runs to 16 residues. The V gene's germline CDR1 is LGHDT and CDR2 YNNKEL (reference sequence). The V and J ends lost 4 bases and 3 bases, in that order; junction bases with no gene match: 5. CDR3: CASSPRTGGFYNEQFF. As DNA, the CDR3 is TGTGCCAGCAGCCCAAGGACAGGGGGCTTCTACAATGAGCAGTTCTTC.

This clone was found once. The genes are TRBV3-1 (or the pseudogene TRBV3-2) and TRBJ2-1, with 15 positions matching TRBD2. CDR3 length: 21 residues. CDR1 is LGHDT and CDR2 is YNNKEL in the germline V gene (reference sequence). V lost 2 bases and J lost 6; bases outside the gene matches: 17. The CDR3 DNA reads TGTGCCAGCAGCCAATTGACACCGGGACTAGCGGGAGGACCAGCGTCCAATGAGCAGTTCTTC. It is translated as CASSQLTPGLAGGPASNEQFF.

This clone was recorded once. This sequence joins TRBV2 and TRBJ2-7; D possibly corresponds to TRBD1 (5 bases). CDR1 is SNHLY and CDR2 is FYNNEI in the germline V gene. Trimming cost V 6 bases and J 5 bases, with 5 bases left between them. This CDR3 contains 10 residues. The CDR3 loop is CASRQDEQYF. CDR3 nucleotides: TGTGCCAGCAGACAGGACGAGCAGTACTTC. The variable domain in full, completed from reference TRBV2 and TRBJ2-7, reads EPEVTQTPSHQVTQMGQEVILRCVPISNHLYFYWYRQILGQKVEFLVSFYNNEISEKSEIFDDQFSVERPDGSNFTLKIRSTKLEDSAMYFCASRQDEQYFGPGTRLTVT.

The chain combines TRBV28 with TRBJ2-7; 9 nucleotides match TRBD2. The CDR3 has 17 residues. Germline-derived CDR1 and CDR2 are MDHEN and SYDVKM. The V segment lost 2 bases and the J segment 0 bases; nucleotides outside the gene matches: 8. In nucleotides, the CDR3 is TGTGCCAGCAGTTTAACGAAGTTTAGCGGGAGCTCCTACGAGCAGTACTTC. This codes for CASSLTKFSGSSYEQYF.

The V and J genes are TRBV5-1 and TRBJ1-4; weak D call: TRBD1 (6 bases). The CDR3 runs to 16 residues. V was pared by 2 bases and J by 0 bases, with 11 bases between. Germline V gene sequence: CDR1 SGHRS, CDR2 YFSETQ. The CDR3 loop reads CASSLPGQSTNEKLFF. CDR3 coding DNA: TGCGCCAGCAGCTTACCGGGACAATCAACTAATGAAAAACTGTTTTTT. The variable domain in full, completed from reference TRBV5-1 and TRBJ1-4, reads KAGVTQTPRYLIKTRGQQVTLSCSPISGHRSVSWYQQTPGQGLQFLFEYFSETQRNKGNFPGRFSGRQFSNSRSEMNVSTLELGDSALYLCASSLPGQSTNEKLFFGSGTQLSVL.

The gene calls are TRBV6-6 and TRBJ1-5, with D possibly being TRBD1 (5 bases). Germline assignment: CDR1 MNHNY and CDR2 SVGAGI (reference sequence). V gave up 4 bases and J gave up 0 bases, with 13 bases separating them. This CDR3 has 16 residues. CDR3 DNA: TGTGCCAGCAGTTCCTACGCAGGGCCTAGCAATCAGCCCCAGCATTTT. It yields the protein CASSSYAGPSNQPQHF.

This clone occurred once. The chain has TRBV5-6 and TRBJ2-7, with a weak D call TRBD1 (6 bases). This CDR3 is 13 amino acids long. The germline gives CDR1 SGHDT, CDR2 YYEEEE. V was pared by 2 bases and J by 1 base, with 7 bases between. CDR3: CASSLQGSYEQYF. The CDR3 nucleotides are TGTGCCAGCAGCTTACAGGGTTCCTACGAGCAGTACTTC.

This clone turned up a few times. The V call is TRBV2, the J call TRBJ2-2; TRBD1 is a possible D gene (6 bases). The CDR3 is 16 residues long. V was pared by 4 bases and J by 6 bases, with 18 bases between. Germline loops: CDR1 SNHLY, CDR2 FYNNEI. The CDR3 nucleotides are TGTGCCAGCAGTGGACGCACAGGGTTTGGGGCCGGGGAGCTGTTTTTT. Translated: CASSGRTGFGAGELFF.

CDR3 protein: CASRPSPGTGRREQYF. In DNA form, the CDR3 reads TGTGCCAGCAGACCTTCTCCCGGGACAGGGAGGCGTGAGCAGTACTTC. The genes are TRBV5-4 and TRBJ2-7, with 9 nucleotides matching TRBD1. J was trimmed by 7 bases and V by 5 bases; bases with no gene match: 16. This CDR3 is built from 16 residues. The germline gives CDR1 SGHNT, CDR2 YYREEE (reference sequence).

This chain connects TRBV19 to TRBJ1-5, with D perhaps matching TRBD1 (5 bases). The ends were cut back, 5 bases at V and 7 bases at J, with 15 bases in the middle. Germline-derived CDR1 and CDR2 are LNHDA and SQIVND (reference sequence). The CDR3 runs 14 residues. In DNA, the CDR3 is TGTGCCAGTAGTCTTCAGGGTTTTAGCCAGCCCCAGCATTTT. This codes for CASSLQGFSQPQHF.

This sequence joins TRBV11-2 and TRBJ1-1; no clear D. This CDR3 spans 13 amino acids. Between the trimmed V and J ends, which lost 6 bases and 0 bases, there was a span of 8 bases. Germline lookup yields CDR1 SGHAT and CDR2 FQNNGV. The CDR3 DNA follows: TGTGCCAGCAGAACACTAGTGAACACTGAAGCTTTCTTT. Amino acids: CASRTLVNTEAFF.